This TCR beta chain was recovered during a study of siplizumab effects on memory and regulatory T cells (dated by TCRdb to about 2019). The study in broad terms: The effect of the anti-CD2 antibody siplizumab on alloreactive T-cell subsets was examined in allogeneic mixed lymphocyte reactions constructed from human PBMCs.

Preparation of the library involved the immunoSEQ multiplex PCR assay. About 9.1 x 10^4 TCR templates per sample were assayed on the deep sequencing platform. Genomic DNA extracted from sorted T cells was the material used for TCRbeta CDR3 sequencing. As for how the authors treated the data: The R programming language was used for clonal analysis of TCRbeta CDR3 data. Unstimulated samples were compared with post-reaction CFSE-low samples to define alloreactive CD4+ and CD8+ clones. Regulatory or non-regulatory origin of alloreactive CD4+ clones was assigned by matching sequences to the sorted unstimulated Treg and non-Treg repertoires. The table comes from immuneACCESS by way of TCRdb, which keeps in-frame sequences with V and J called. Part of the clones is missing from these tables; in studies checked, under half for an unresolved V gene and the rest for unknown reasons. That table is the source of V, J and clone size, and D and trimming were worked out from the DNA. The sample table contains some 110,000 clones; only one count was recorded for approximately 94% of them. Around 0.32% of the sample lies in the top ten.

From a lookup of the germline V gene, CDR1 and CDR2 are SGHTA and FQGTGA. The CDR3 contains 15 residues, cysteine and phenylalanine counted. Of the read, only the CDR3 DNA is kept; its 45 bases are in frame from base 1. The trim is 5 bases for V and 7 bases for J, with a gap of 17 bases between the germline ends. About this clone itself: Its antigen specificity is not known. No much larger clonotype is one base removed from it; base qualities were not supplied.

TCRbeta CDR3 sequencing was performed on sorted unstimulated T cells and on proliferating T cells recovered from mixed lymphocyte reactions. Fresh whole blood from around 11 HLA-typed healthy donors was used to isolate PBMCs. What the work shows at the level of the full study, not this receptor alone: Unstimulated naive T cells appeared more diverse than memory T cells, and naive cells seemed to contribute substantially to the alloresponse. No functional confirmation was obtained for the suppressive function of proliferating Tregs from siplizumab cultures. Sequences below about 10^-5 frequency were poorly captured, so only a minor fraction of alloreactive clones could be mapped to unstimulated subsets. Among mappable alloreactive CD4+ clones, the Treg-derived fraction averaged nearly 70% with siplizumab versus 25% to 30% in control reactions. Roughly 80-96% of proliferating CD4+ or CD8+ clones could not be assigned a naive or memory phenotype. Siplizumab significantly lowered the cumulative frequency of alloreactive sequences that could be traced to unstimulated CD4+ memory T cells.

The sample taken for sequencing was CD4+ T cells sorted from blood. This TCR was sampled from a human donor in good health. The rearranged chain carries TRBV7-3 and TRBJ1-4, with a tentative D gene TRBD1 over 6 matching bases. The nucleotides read TGTGCCAGCAGCCCACGGGGCAGGGGTCCTGAAAAACTGTTTTTT. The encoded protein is CASSPRGRGPEKLFF.